These 29 T cell receptor beta chains were all obtained from the same sample, sequenced in a study of control samples from healthy donors and cancer patients (dated by TCRdb to 2020 to 2022). The library was obtained by the immunoSEQ multiplex PCR assay. TCRdb provides this immuneACCESS table in a form limited to in-frame rearrangements. Some clones are lacking; in checked studies, under half of them reflect an unresolved V gene, and why the rest are absent is not known. In all, the sample holds some 120,000 clones, and more than 70% of those were seen once. Of the sample, roughly 2.8% is held by the ten largest clones. Sequencing input: blood. These receptor sequences come from a man in his sixties in good health.

V gene TRBV28 combines with J gene TRBJ2-1, with 8 bases fitting TRBD2. Germline CDR1 MDHEN, CDR2 SYDVKM. The J segment lost 2 bases and the V segment lost 5 bases, leaving 8 bases of the junction unmatched. This CDR3 has 16 amino acids. The CDR3 spells CASSSSLRGAYNEQFF. The CDR3 DNA reads as TGTGCCAGCAGTAGCAGTTTGCGGGGGGCCTACAATGAGCAGTTCTTC. Full variable domain (rest looked up from reference TRBV28 and TRBJ2-1): DVKVTQSSRYLVKRTGEKVFLECVQDMDHENMFWYRQDPGLGLRLIYFSYDVKMKEKGDIPEGYSVSREKKERFSLILESASTNQTSMYLCASSSSLRGAYNEQFFGPGTRLTVL.

The chain couples TRBV28 to TRBJ2-7, with D possibly TRBD2 on 5 matching bases. Germline-derived CDR1 and CDR2 are MDHEN and SYDVKM. The V end lost 2 bases, the J end lost 2 bases, and 13 bases lay between the germline ends. This CDR3 contains 15 residues. The CDR3 region is CASSLRGTKTYEQYF. The CDR3 bases are TGTGCCAGCAGTTTACGGGGAACAAAAACCTACGAGCAGTACTTC.

A word on this clone: Other DNA sequences in this specimen translate into the identical CDR3. The V gene is TRBV24-1, the J gene TRBJ2-2; D is perhaps TRBD1 or TRBD2 (5 bases each). Germline CDR1 KGHDR, CDR2 SFDVKD. Trimming took off 4 bases at V and 2 bases at J, with 10 bases between the two ends. The CDR3 extends over 15 amino acids. CDR3 amino acids: CATSESGRNTGELFF. As DNA, the CDR3 is TGTGCCACCAGTGAATCGGGACGTAACACCGGGGAGCTGTTTTTT.

The rearrangement uses TRBV5-1 and TRBJ1-2, with D tentatively TRBD1 (5 bases). The V gene's germline CDR1 is SGHRS and CDR2 YFSETQ. Trimming removed 0 bases at V and 4 bases at J, with 7 bases between. The CDR3 contains 13 residues. The chain's CDR3 is CASSLAGTYGYTF. CDR3 coding DNA: TGCGCCAGCAGCTTGGCGGGGACCTATGGCTACACCTTC.

This rearrangement joins TRBV7-2 to TRBJ1-5, with D perhaps matching TRBD1 (5 bases). Germline CDR1 and CDR2: SGHTA and FQGNSA. V lost 1 base and J lost 0, with 7 bases in between. The CDR3 contains 15 residues. CDR3 sequence reads: CASSLDRLSNQPQHF. The CDR3 bases are TGTGCCAGCAGCTTAGACAGGCTTAGCAATCAGCCCCAGCATTTT.

V gene TRBV2 combines with J gene TRBJ2-3; 8 nucleotides match TRBD2. Germline values: CDR1 SNHLY, CDR2 FYNNEI. There are 16 residues in the CDR3. V was clipped by 6 bases and J by 0 bases; unmatched bases: 8. The CDR3 loop is CASSGNRGGSTDTQYF. CDR3 nucleotide sequence: TGTGCCAGCAGCGGAAACCGGGGGGGCAGCACAGATACGCAGTATTTT.

The chain employs TRBV4-1 and TRBJ2-2; D uncertain. There are 15 residues in the CDR3. The V end lost 3 bases, the J end lost 0 bases, and 8 bases lay between the germline ends. Per the germline V gene, CDR1 is MGHRA and CDR2 is YSYEKL. CDR3 DNA: TGCGCCAGCAGCCACGGCAGGACGAACACCGGGGAGCTGTTTTTT. Residues: CASSHGRTNTGELFF.

The chain carries TRBV6-6 and TRBJ1-5; D is unclear. Germline V CDR1 and CDR2: MNHNY, SVGAGI (reference sequence). Between the trimmed V and J ends, which lost 3 bases and 9 bases, there was a span of 6 bases. The CDR3 is 11 amino acids. CDR3 amino acids: CASSYPGPQHF. As DNA, the CDR3 is TGTGCCAGCAGTTATCCGGGGCCCCAGCATTTT.

The J gene is TRBJ2-7, the V gene TRBV6-6; D is undetermined. V was trimmed by 4 bases and J by 3 bases, leaving 10 bases between them. Germline CDR1 is MNHNY and CDR2 is SVGAGI (reference sequence). The CDR3 is made up of 13 amino acids. The CDR3 region is CASSSEDVYEQYF. DNA of the CDR3: TGTGCCAGCAGTTCCGAAGATGTCTACGAGCAGTACTTC.

The genes are TRBV5-1 and TRBJ2-1; 7 bases agree with TRBD2. The J segment lost 2 bases and the V segment lost 5 bases, leaving 16 bases of the junction unmatched. The CDR3 length is 18 residues. Germline-derived CDR1 and CDR2 are SGHRS and YFSETQ. The CDR3 sequence is CASRPRTSGLLAYNEQFF. For the CDR3, the DNA is TGCGCCAGCAGACCACGCACCTCGGGACTACTAGCCTACAATGAGCAGTTCTTC.

The table lists this clone with a count of one. This chain links TRBV3-1 (or the pseudogene TRBV3-2) with TRBJ1-3, with 7 bases that match TRBD1. There are 15 residues in the CDR3. The V gene end was trimmed by 4 bases and the J gene end by 0 bases; junction bases not matched to a gene: 3. The germline CDR1 and CDR2 sequences are LGHDT and YNNKEL (reference sequence). The CDR3 protein is CASSLRGSSGNTIYF. CDR3 DNA: TGTGCCAGCAGCCTCAGGGGGAGCTCTGGAAACACCATATATTTT.

The chain couples TRBV28 to TRBJ1-1; D not resolved. Germline values: CDR1 MDHEN, CDR2 SYDVKM. V was cut by 5 bases and J by 0 bases, with 10 bases left in between. The CDR3 spans 14 residues. CDR3 sequence: CASSTQIMNTEAFF. In DNA, the CDR3 is TGTGCCAGCAGTACACAGATCATGAACACTGAAGCTTTCTTT.

J is TRBJ1-2 and V is TRBV19; 7 bases agree with TRBD1. CDR3 length: 15 amino acids. Per the germline V gene, CDR1 is LNHDA and CDR2 is SQIVND (reference sequence). Trimming took 7 bases from V and 2 from J; bases not matched to a gene: 10. The CDR3 DNA reads TGTGCCAGTACCCAACGACAGGGCATAAACTATGGCTACACCTTC. This encodes CASTQRQGINYGYTF.

The CDR3 DNA reads TGTGCCATCAGTGCGACAGGGCTGGTGTCGGAGGCCCAGTACTTC. This sequence encodes CAISATGLVSEAQYF. This sequence joins TRBV10-3 and TRBJ2-5, with TRBD1 identical over 7 bases. Germline loops: CDR1 ENHRY, CDR2 SYGVKD. CDR3 size: 15 residues. With V trimmed by 4 bases and J by 9 bases, 14 bases remained unmatched.

The genes are TRBV2 and TRBJ2-6; perhaps TRBD1 as D (6 bases). The V end was cut by 5 bases, the J end by 8 bases, with 16 bases between. This CDR3 contains 15 residues. Per germline, CDR1 SNHLY and CDR2 FYNNEI. The CDR3: CASSSTGLLSNVLTF. The CDR3 DNA follows: TGTGCCAGCAGTTCGACAGGCCTTCTCTCCAACGTCCTGACTTTC.

The genes are TRBV27 and TRBJ1-1; D is ambiguous. Per germline, CDR1 MNHEY and CDR2 SMNVEV (reference sequence). The CDR3 is 15 residues long. Trimming shortened V by 5 bases and J by 8 bases, and 21 bases separated the two germline ends. CDR3 residues: CASSPTPPIQVEAFF. For the CDR3, the DNA is TGTGCCAGCAGTCCCACTCCCCCCATTCAGGTGGAAGCTTTCTTT.

The genes are TRBV28 and TRBJ2-7; 11 nucleotides line up with TRBD2. This CDR3 is 15 amino acids long. Germline loops: CDR1 MDHEN, CDR2 SYDVKM. The V gene end was trimmed by 1 base and the J gene end by 2 bases; junction bases not matched to a gene: 1. CDR3 sequence (DNA): TGTGCCAGCAGTTTATTAGCGGGGGGGACCTACGAGCAGTACTTC. Translation: CASSLLAGGTYEQYF.

This chain joins TRBV6-6 and TRBJ1-5; a weak D match, TRBD1 (5 bases). Trimming cost V 2 bases and J 3 bases, with 11 bases left between them. The CDR3 contains 15 residues. Germline loops: CDR1 MNHNY, CDR2 SVGAGI (reference sequence). CDR3 DNA: TGTGCCAGCAGTTACCGCGGGACCGACAATCAGCCCCAGCATTTT. It yields the protein CASSYRGTDNQPQHF.

The chain joins TRBV24-1 to TRBJ2-3; TRBD1 matches at 8 bases. After removal of 4 bases from V and 6 bases from J, the junction contained 11 bases not matched to a gene. CDR3 length equals 16 residues. Looked up from germline, CDR1 is KGHDR and CDR2 is SFDVKD. CDR3 nucleotide sequence: TGTGCCACCAGTGAACCCAGAGGACAGGGTCTGGATACGCAGTATTTT. Residues: CATSEPRGQGLDTQYF.

This chain uses TRBV18 with TRBJ1-5; 7 nucleotides line up with TRBD1. Germline lookup yields CDR1 KGHSH and CDR2 LQKENI. V dropped 4 bases and J dropped 7; count of bases not matched to a gene: 7. This CDR3 spans 14 amino acids. The CDR3 region is CASSQGQAQQPQHF. In nucleotides, the CDR3 is TGTGCCAGCTCACAAGGACAGGCACAACAGCCCCAGCATTTT. Combining the CDR3 with reference TRBV18 and TRBJ1-5 gives the whole variable domain NAGVMQNPRHLVRRRGQEARLRCSPMKGHSHVYWYRQLPEEGLKFMVYLQKENIIDESGMPKERFSAEFPKEGPSILRIQQVVRGDSAAYFCASSQGQAQQPQHFGDGTRLSIL.

The J gene is TRBJ2-6, the V gene TRBV6-5; the match to TRBD1 covers 7 bases. The CDR3 loop spans 15 amino acids. Germline values: CDR1 MNHEY, CDR2 SVGAGI. Losses at the gene ends were 8 bases for V and 2 bases for J; bases not matched to a gene: 6. CDR3 loop: CASVAGGTGANVLTF. Here the CDR3 DNA reads TGTGCCAGCGTAGCAGGGGGAACTGGGGCCAACGTCCTGACTTTC.

The chain carries TRBV19 and TRBJ1-2, with D unclear. This CDR3 region has 13 residues. V dropped 7 bases and J dropped 4 bases, with 13 bases sitting between them. Germline V gene data show CDR1 as LNHDA and CDR2 as SQIVND (reference sequence). The CDR3 sequence: CASTLGTSYGYTF. The CDR3 DNA sequence: TGTGCCAGTACTTTGGGCACCTCCTATGGCTACACCTTC.

The J gene is TRBJ1-1, the V gene TRBV7-9; no definite D call. The CDR3 sequence is 14 residues long. V gave up 2 bases and J gave up 4 bases, with 11 bases separating them. CDR1 is SEHNR, CDR2 FQNEAQ, per germline (reference sequence). The CDR3 sequence is CASSLLGFSTEAFF. CDR3 DNA: TGTGCCAGCAGCTTATTAGGGTTCTCCACTGAAGCTTTCTTT.

Here the CDR3 reads CASSRPQGQPQHF. DNA for the CDR3: TGTGCCAGCAGCAGACCCCAGGGACAGCCCCAGCATTTT. The chain joins TRBV28 to TRBJ1-5, with D possibly TRBD1 on 5 matching bases. Germline CDR1 and CDR2: MDHEN and SYDVKM. V dropped 6 bases and J dropped 7 bases, with 13 bases sitting between them. The CDR3 length is 13 residues. Drawing the rest from reference TRBV28 and TRBJ1-5, the complete variable domain is DVKVTQSSRYLVKRTGEKVFLECVQDMDHENMFWYRQDPGLGLRLIYFSYDVKMKEKGDIPEGYSVSREKKERFSLILESASTNQTSMYLCASSRPQGQPQHFGDGTRLSIL.

The rearrangement joins TRBV29-1 to TRBJ1-4; D is undetermined. Germline CDR1 and CDR2: SQVTM and ANQGSEA. The V end lost 4 bases, the J end lost 6 bases, and 9 bases lay between the germline ends. The CDR3 contains 12 residues. This CDR3 is CSVGRIDEKLFF. The CDR3 DNA sequence: TGCAGCGTTGGAAGGATAGATGAAAAACTGTTTTTT.

The chain has TRBV28 and TRBJ2-3; unclear D gene. Trimming removed 3 bases from V and 6 bases from J, with 4 bases in between. CDR1 and CDR2 (germline): MDHEN, SYDVKM. The CDR3 is 11 amino acids. DNA of the CDR3: TGTGCCAGCAGTTTGCGGGATACGCAGTATTTT. Amino acid sequence: CASSLRDTQYF. The full variable domain, with the rest looked up from reference TRBV28 and TRBJ2-3, is DVKVTQSSRYLVKRTGEKVFLECVQDMDHENMFWYRQDPGLGLRLIYFSYDVKMKEKGDIPEGYSVSREKKERFSLILESASTNQTSMYLCASSLRDTQYFGPGTRLTVL.

The V gene is TRBV2, the J gene TRBJ2-2; the D gene is possibly TRBD1 (5 bases). V was pared by 7 bases and J by 0 bases, with 15 bases between. The CDR3 has 16 residues. The germline gives CDR1 SNHLY, CDR2 FYNNEI. This CDR3 is CASKRSLRANTGELFF. CDR3 in DNA: TGTGCCAGCAAGAGAAGCCTCAGGGCGAACACCGGGGAGCTGTTTTTT.

This clone was seen more than once but under ten times. The chain is built from TRBV30 and TRBJ1-5, with D uncertain. The germline gives CDR1 GTSNPN, CDR2 SVGIG (reference sequence). The CDR3 has 15 residues. V gave up 0 bases and J gave up 1 base, with 10 bases separating them. CDR3 protein: CAWSVGLTSNQPQHF. DNA of the CDR3: TGTGCCTGGAGTGTTGGGCTAACCAGCAATCAGCCCCAGCATTTT. The complete variable domain, with remaining parts taken from reference TRBV30 and TRBJ1-5, reads SQTIHQWPATLVQPVGSPLSLECTVEGTSNPNLYWYRQAAGRGLQLLFYSVGIGQISSEVPQNLSASRPQDRQFILSSKKLLLSDSGFYLCAWSVGLTSNQPQHFGDGTRLSIL.

The chain uses TRBV6-5 and TRBJ2-5; TRBD1 might be the D (6 bases). Trimming shortened V by 2 bases and J by 4 bases, and 8 bases separated the two germline ends. The CDR3 is 13 residues long. CDR1 MNHEY and CDR2 SVGAGI come from the germline V gene. The CDR3 nucleotides are TGTGCCAGCAGTTACGGACAGATAGAGACCCAGTACTTC. Translating gives CASSYGQIETQYF.